This T cell receptor (beta chain) was sequenced in a study of cytomegalovirus exposure and HLA in healthy donors. The study, taken as a whole, reports: Apparent HLA restriction characterized most CMV-associated TCR beta chains in a later analysis.

From germline, CDR1 is SGHVS and CDR2 FQNEAQ. The CDR3 sequence is 15 residues long. V was pared by 1 base and J by 1 base, with 10 bases between. With regard to this clone: Its antigen is unknown.

The PCR was carried out with 60 Vbeta primers and 13 Jbeta primers. Produced via immunoSEQ multiplex PCR; TCRdb's table is partial and in-frame only. Of 170,000 or so clones in the sample, around three quarters were seen once. This clonotype originated in a woman aged 45-59 years in good health and CMV-seropositive. The sample comprised PBMCs. The genes are TRBV7-8 and TRBJ1-1, with D maybe TRBD1 (5 bases). CDR3 nucleotides: TGTGCCAGCAGCTTAGTAACGACAGAGAACACTGAAGCTTTCTTT. Translation: CASSLVTTENTEAFF.